This TCR beta chain was sequenced for a study of T cells in Graves' hyperthyroidism and ophthalmopathy. The authors deemed Graves' hyperthyroidism stable absent ophthalmopathy progression within 18 months. This clonotype was seen ten or more times. This CDR3 spans 15 amino acids. The V and J ends lost 5 bases and 3 bases respectively, with 16 bases between them. The germline V gene has CDR1 MNHNS and CDR2 SASEGT. RNA transcripts were the template for amplifying TCR beta CDR3 regions. TCR CDR3 underwent first-round RT-PCR with the HTBI primer set. TCRdb analysed the multiplex PCR reads with MiXCR anew, one entry per CDR3 protein. Of around 200,000 distinct CDR3 sequences in the sample, around 19% are singletons; the top ten hold around 43%.

V and J are TRBV6-1 and TRBJ1-1, with D possibly matching TRBD1 (5 bases). Material: blood. The receptor was isolated from a man aged 35 to 55 with Graves' hyperthyroidism. The chain's CDR3 is CASSPFRVRDTEAFF. The CDR3, as DNA: TGTGCCAGCAGTCCTTTCAGGGTTCGGGACACTGAAGCTTTCTTT.